These 25 T cell receptor beta chains share one sample of origin, sequenced in a study of cytomegalovirus exposure and HLA in healthy donors. Primers included in the PCR were 60 Vbeta and 13 Jbeta primers. The data were produced by immunoSEQ multiplex PCR, yet TCRdb's version contains in-frame clones alone and is incomplete. The data hold 170,000 or so clones, with around 79% observed a single time. The sample consisted of PBMCs. The origin of the receptors is a woman in her forties in good health and CMV-seronegative.

This clone has a handful of counts. The rearrangement links TRBV29-1 to TRBJ1-1; D is undetermined. From germline, CDR1 is SQVTM and CDR2 ANQGSEA. The CDR3 totals 14 residues. V was pared by 4 bases and J by 6 bases, with 18 bases between. CDR3 bases: TGCAGCGTTGGAGGGTCAGACGGTGTCTCTGAAGCTTTCTTT. Its protein product is CSVGGSDGVSEAFF.

The chain employs TRBV6-5 and TRBJ1-1; D is unclear. Germline V gives CDR1 MNHEY, CDR2 SVGAGI. CDR3 length: 13 residues. V shed 6 bases and J shed 1 base, with 9 bases lying between them. In DNA form, the CDR3 reads TGTGCCAGCAGCCGATCAGGGAACACTGAAGCTTTCTTT. Its translation is CASSRSGNTEAFF.

The chain recombines TRBV28 with TRBJ1-5; TRBD1 matches at 7 bases. CDR1 is MDHEN and CDR2 is SYDVKM in the germline V gene. V trimming: 1 base; J trimming: 6 bases; junction bases outside the gene matches: 9. The CDR3 has 16 residues. CDR3 sequence reads: CASSLYPDRVIQPQHF. CDR3 bases: TGTGCCAGCAGTTTATATCCAGACAGGGTGATTCAGCCCCAGCATTTT.

This clone was detected a few times. The chain couples TRBV7-2 to TRBJ2-1; 13 bases align to TRBD2. The CDR3 spans 16 residues. J was trimmed by 5 bases and V by 4 bases; bases with no gene match: 5. Germline lookup yields CDR1 SGHTA and CDR2 FQGNSA. Written as DNA, the CDR3 is TGTGCCAGCAGCTGGCTCGGACTAGCGGGGGACAATGAGCAGTTCTTC. This sequence encodes CASSWLGLAGDNEQFF.

The V call is TRBV7-9, the J call TRBJ2-3; D is possibly TRBD2 (6 bases). V lost 0 bases and J 7 bases, leaving 11 bases between the germline ends. The CDR3 is made up of 14 amino acids. In germline, CDR1 is SEHNR, CDR2 FQNEAQ (reference sequence). In DNA form, the CDR3 reads TGTGCCAGCAGCTTAGCGGCGGGGCCAAATACGCAGTATTTT. Amino acids: CASSLAAGPNTQYF. The full variable domain, completed using reference TRBV7-9 and TRBJ2-3, is DTGVSQNPRHKITKRGQNVTFRCDPISEHNRLYWYRQTLGQGPEFLTYFQNEAQLEKSRLLSDRFSAERPKGSFSTLEIQRTEQGDSAMYLCASSLAAGPNTQYFGPGTRLTVL.

The V and J genes are TRBV7-9 and TRBJ1-4; 10 bases map to TRBD1. The germline gives CDR1 SEHNR, CDR2 FQNEAQ (reference sequence). This CDR3 spans 15 amino acids. The V gene end was trimmed by 5 bases and the J gene end by 8 bases; junction bases not matched to a gene: 8. The CDR3 region has the DNA TGTGCCAGCAGCGGGGACAGGGGAATCGGCGAAAAACTGTTTTTT. It encodes CASSGDRGIGEKLFF.

V is TRBV28 and J is TRBJ1-5; D gene ambiguous. Trimming stripped 7 bases from V and 2 bases from J, with 6 bases between. This CDR3 contains 12 residues. CDR1 MDHEN and CDR2 SYDVKM come from the germline V gene. Here the CDR3 DNA reads TGTGCCAGCACCCCGGGCAATCAGCCCCAGCATTTT. Translation gives CASTPGNQPQHF.

V gene TRBV25-1 combines with J gene TRBJ2-5; maybe TRBD2 (6 bases). The CDR3 length is 13 residues. Deletions cut 3 bases from V and 6 bases from J, with 11 bases between. Looked up from germline, CDR1 is MGHDK and CDR2 is SYGVNS. The CDR3, as DNA: TGTGCCAGCAGTGAGGTCGGCGGGAAGACCCAGTACTTC. Protein product: CASSEVGGKTQYF.

The gene calls are TRBV28 and TRBJ2-5, with D possibly being TRBD2 (6 bases). Germline values: CDR1 MDHEN, CDR2 SYDVKM. The length of the CDR3 is 14 residues. Trimming pared 3 bases from V and 5 bases from J, leaving 13 bases between. CDR3 DNA: TGTGCCAGCAGTTTGAGCGGAGGGGAGGAGACCCAGTACTTC. Translating gives CASSLSGGEETQYF.

This chain joins TRBV7-9 and TRBJ1-1; D might be TRBD1 (6 bases). V was cut by 5 bases and J by 10 bases, with 17 bases left in between. Germline-derived CDR1 and CDR2 are SEHNR and FQNEAQ (reference sequence). The CDR3 runs to 13 residues. CDR3 nucleotide sequence: TGTGCCAGCAGCGCCCCAGGGGTTTTTCGAGCTTTCTTT. This gives the protein CASSAPGVFRAFF.

The chain carries TRBV27 and TRBJ1-5; 8 bases align to TRBD1. V was clipped by 5 bases and J by 6 bases; unmatched bases: 9. CDR3 length equals 15 residues. Germline loops: CDR1 MNHEY, CDR2 SMNVEV (reference sequence). The CDR3 reads CASSARQGLGQPQHF. For the CDR3, the DNA is TGTGCCAGCAGTGCCCGACAGGGGCTTGGTCAGCCCCAGCATTTT.

This clone was recorded a few times. The genes are TRBV2 and TRBJ1-2; the D is unclear. The CDR3 sequence is 13 residues long. Germline values: CDR1 SNHLY, CDR2 FYNNEI. Trimming stripped 2 bases from V and 3 bases from J, with 7 bases between. CDR3 in DNA: TGTGCCAGCAGTGAATCTACCTACTATGGCTACACCTTC. This codes for CASSESTYYGYTF.

V usage is TRBV5-4 and J usage is TRBJ2-2; 12 bases map to TRBD2. J was trimmed by 1 base and V by 5 bases; bases with no gene match: 6. CDR3 length equals 17 residues. CDR1 and CDR2 (germline): SGHNT, YYREEE (reference sequence). CDR3 DNA sequence: TGTGCCAGCAGTCCACTAGCGGGGGGCCGGAACACCGGGGAGCTGTTTTTT. Translation gives CASSPLAGGRNTGELFF.

V is TRBV4-1 and J is TRBJ1-1, with 9 bases aligning to TRBD1. This CDR3 has 11 residues. V gave up 4 bases and J gave up 10 bases; unmatched junction bases: 1. CDR1 and CDR2 (germline): MGHRA, YSYEKL. The CDR3 DNA is TGCGCCAGCAGCCGGACAGGGGTAGCTTTCTTT. Translating gives CASSRTGVAFF.

The J gene is TRBJ2-5, the V gene TRBV2; D possibly corresponds to TRBD1 (5 bases). The germline V and J ends were trimmed by 4 bases and 3 bases, with 12 bases remaining between them. The CDR3 extends over 14 amino acids. The germline V gene encodes CDR1 SNHLY and CDR2 FYNNEI. The CDR3 coding sequence is TGTGCCAGCAGTGTGGGCAGGGCCGAAGAGACCCAGTACTTC. This translates into CASSVGRAEETQYF.

The rearrangement joins TRBV6-5 to TRBJ1-2; D is uncertain. V lost 0 bases, J lost 2 bases, and 13 bases lay in between. In germline, CDR1 is MNHEY, CDR2 SVGAGI. The CDR3 runs to 16 residues. CDR3 bases: TGTGCCAGCAGTTACTCGATCGGGGAAAGGAACTATGGCTACACCTTC. It encodes CASSYSIGERNYGYTF.

This clone occurred a few times. The chain has TRBV7-8 and TRBJ1-4; possible D gene TRBD1, 6 bases. Germline CDR1 reads SGHVS; CDR2 reads FQNEAQ. The V and J ends lost 6 bases and 3 bases respectively, with 14 bases between them. This CDR3 spans 15 amino acids. CDR3 region: CASRPGTTANEKLFF. The CDR3 DNA sequence: TGTGCCAGCAGGCCCGGGACAACGGCTAATGAAAAACTGTTTTTT.

The genes are TRBV21-1 and TRBJ2-3; whether TRBD2, the table's D call, matches the DNA was not checked. TRBV21-1 represents a pseudogene. The CDR3 length is 18 residues. In DNA form, the CDR3 reads TGTGCCAGCAGCACCCCCCCGCGAGCTAGCGGGGACACAGATACGCAGTATTTT. Protein sequence: CASSTPPRASGDTDTQYF.

The genes are TRBV28 and TRBJ1-1; unclear D gene. Germline CDR1 and CDR2: MDHEN and SYDVKM. V lost 8 bases and J lost 0, with 7 bases in between. The CDR3 loop spans 12 amino acids. CDR3 in amino acids: CASADLNTEAFF. The CDR3 coding sequence is TGTGCCAGCGCGGACTTGAACACTGAAGCTTTCTTT.

The chain joins TRBV7-9 to TRBJ1-2; 11 bases agree with TRBD1. The CDR3 runs 15 residues. V was clipped by 5 bases and J by 8 bases; unmatched bases: 10. The germline V gene has CDR1 SEHNR and CDR2 FQNEAQ (reference sequence). CDR3 in amino acids: CASSTRDRGFQGYTF. CDR3 DNA sequence: TGTGCCAGCAGCACCCGGGACAGGGGGTTTCAAGGCTACACCTTC.

This clone has more than one count but fewer than ten. The chain joins TRBV19 to TRBJ1-4, with TRBD1 identical over 8 bases. V was clipped by 5 bases and J by 4 bases; unmatched bases: 6. Germline V CDR1 and CDR2: LNHDA, SQIVND (reference sequence). The CDR3 length is 15 residues. The CDR3 nucleotides read TGTGCCAGTAGTCCTCGAGGACAGGGTAATGAAAAACTGTTTTTT. Protein: CASSPRGQGNEKLFF. The variable domain in full, completed from reference TRBV19 and TRBJ1-4, reads DGGITQSPKYLFRKEGQNVTLSCEQNLNHDAMYWYRQDPGQGLRLIYYSQIVNDFQKGDIAEGYSVSREKKESFPLTVTSAQKNPTAFYLCASSPRGQGNEKLFFGSGTQLSVL.

The chain employs TRBV18 and TRBJ2-5, with D hard to call. The CDR3 has 11 amino acids. Germline CDR1 reads KGHSH; CDR2 reads LQKENI. Trimming removed 2 bases from V and 5 bases from J, with 3 bases in between. The CDR3 nucleotides are TGTGCCAGCTCACCAAGCGAGACCCAGTACTTC. It specifies CASSPSETQYF. Using reference TRBV18 and TRBJ2-5 for the parts outside the CDR3, the full variable domain is NAGVMQNPRHLVRRRGQEARLRCSPMKGHSHVYWYRQLPEEGLKFMVYLQKENIIDESGMPKERFSAEFPKEGPSILRIQQVVRGDSAAYFCASSPSETQYFGPGTRLLVL.

The CDR3 region is CASRRAGNEQFF. DNA for the CDR3: TGTGCCAGCAGAAGAGCTGGCAATGAGCAGTTCTTC. The chain is built from TRBV2 and TRBJ2-1; D not certain. Trimming removed 6 bases from V and 6 bases from J, with 9 bases in between. The CDR3 is 12 amino acids. Germline assignment: CDR1 SNHLY and CDR2 FYNNEI.

Notes on this clone: Other DNA sequences within the sample encode an identical CDR3. The chain links TRBV7-9 to TRBJ2-3; 7 nucleotides match TRBD1. J gave up 1 base and V 5 bases, and 12 bases lay outside the gene matches. From germline, CDR1 is SEHNR and CDR2 FQNEAQ (reference sequence). The CDR3 covers 17 residues. For the CDR3, the DNA is TGTGCCAGCAGCCGACCTGACAGGGCTGGAGGCACAGATACGCAGTATTTT. Translated, it gives CASSRPDRAGGTDTQYF. Supplemented by reference TRBV7-9 and TRBJ2-3, the full variable domain reads DTGVSQNPRHKITKRGQNVTFRCDPISEHNRLYWYRQTLGQGPEFLTYFQNEAQLEKSRLLSDRFSAERPKGSFSTLEIQRTEQGDSAMYLCASSRPDRAGGTDTQYFGPGTRLTVL.

The J gene is TRBJ1-5, the V gene TRBV28; D not certain. The CDR3 covers 15 residues. V shed 7 bases and J shed 4 bases, with 17 bases lying between them. Germline V CDR1 and CDR2: MDHEN, SYDVKM. CDR3 residues: CASTTPTAGNQPQHF. The DNA for the CDR3 is TGTGCCAGCACCACACCCACAGCGGGGAATCAGCCCCAGCATTTT.